The next 15 T cell receptor beta chains were all read from a single sample in a study of T cell responses to AZD1222 COVID-19 vaccine. Profiled with immunoSEQ multiplex PCR; TCRdb holds only in-frame clones, not every one. The table lists roughly 170,000 clones, roughly 88% of them singletons, with roughly 0.49% in the top ten. The input for sequencing was peripheral blood, taken on day 0 of AZD1222 vaccination. The receptors here all came from an adult in good health.

The J gene is TRBJ2-1, the V gene TRBV10-3; TRBD1 might be the D (5 bases). In germline, CDR1 is ENHRY, CDR2 SYGVKD. V lost 4 bases, J lost 7 bases, and 11 bases lay in between. The CDR3 consists of 13 residues. The CDR3 loop is CAISGGQWNEQFF. The DNA of the CDR3 is TGTGCCATCAGTGGGGGCCAGTGGAATGAGCAGTTCTTC.

This chain joins TRBV19 and TRBJ2-7; 8 bases line up with TRBD2. The CDR3 has 15 residues. Germline CDR1 and CDR2: LNHDA and SQIVND (reference sequence). Trimming at V came to 1 base and at J to 7 bases, leaving 9 bases not matched to a gene. The CDR3 loop reads CASSIAISGGGEQYF. As DNA, the CDR3 is TGTGCCAGTAGTATAGCGATCAGCGGGGGAGGAGAGCAGTACTTC.

The V call is TRBV15, the J call TRBJ1-3, with D possibly TRBD1 on 5 matching bases. Germline V gene data show CDR1 as LNHNV and CDR2 as YYDKDF (reference sequence). Between the trimmed V and J ends, which lost 1 base and 0 bases, there was a span of 13 bases. The CDR3 is 17 amino acids. CDR3 sequence: CATSRVGTSRSGNTIYF. CDR3 coding DNA: TGTGCCACCAGCAGAGTAGGGACTTCCCGCTCTGGAAACACCATATATTTT. The variable domain in full, with the rest retrieved from reference TRBV15 and TRBJ1-3, is DAMVIQNPRYQVTQFGKPVTLSCSQTLNHNVMYWYQQKSSQAPKLLFHYYDKDFNNEADTPDNFQSRRPNTSFCFLDIRSPGLGDTAMYLCATSRVGTSRSGNTIYFGEGSWLTVV.

The chain combines TRBV5-1 with TRBJ2-2, with TRBD2 matching 9 bases. Germline CDR1 is SGHRS and CDR2 is YFSETQ. The CDR3 covers 17 residues. The V segment lost 1 base and the J segment 3 bases; nucleotides outside the gene matches: 7. Here the CDR3 reads CASSLSSGRTYTGELFF. DNA of the CDR3: TGCGCCAGCAGCTTGTCCAGCGGGAGGACCTACACCGGGGAGCTGTTTTTT.

The chain combines TRBV27 with TRBJ1-1, with 7 bases that match TRBD1. CDR1 and CDR2 (germline): MNHEY, SMNVEV (reference sequence). V lost 5 bases and J lost 1; bases outside the gene matches: 7. The CDR3 has 15 residues. In nucleotides, the CDR3 is TGTGCCAGCAGTCCTCACAGGGGCGCGAACACTGAAGCTTTCTTT. As protein: CASSPHRGANTEAFF.

J is TRBJ2-3 and V is TRBV30; 8 bases are shared with TRBD2. The CDR3 has 17 amino acids. The V and J ends lost 0 bases and 3 bases, in that order; junction bases with no gene match: 11. Germline lookup yields CDR1 GTSNPN and CDR2 SVGIG (reference sequence). CDR3 residues: CAWSVRVGGATTDTQYF. As DNA, the CDR3 is TGTGCCTGGAGTGTACGGGTCGGGGGGGCGACGACAGATACGCAGTATTTT.

This clone was recorded a few times. J is TRBJ1-5 and V is TRBV9; D call uncertain. Trimming stripped 4 bases from V and 4 bases from J, with 12 bases between. The CDR3 contains 14 residues. The germline CDR1 and CDR2 sequences are SGDLS and YYNGEE. CDR3 residues: CASSLGRMNQPQHF. CDR3 DNA: TGTGCCAGCAGCCTCGGACGGATGAATCAGCCCCAGCATTTT.

The chain combines TRBV5-8 with TRBJ2-7; 12 nucleotides match TRBD2. The trim removed 4 bases at V and 6 bases at J, leaving 11 bases unmatched. Germline V gene sequence: CDR1 SGHTS, CDR2 YDEGEE. The CDR3 extends over 16 amino acids. The CDR3 region is CASSPRLAGDFAEQYF. The CDR3 DNA is TGTGCCAGCAGCCCTCGACTAGCGGGAGATTTCGCCGAGCAGTACTTC.

This chain uses TRBV15 with TRBJ2-7; maybe TRBD2 (5 bases). Trimming removed 0 bases at V and 4 bases at J, with 16 bases between. CDR3 size: 16 residues. Germline V gives CDR1 LNHNV, CDR2 YYDKDF (reference sequence). The chain's CDR3 is CATSREWSIRGYEQYF. The CDR3, as DNA: TGTGCCACCAGCAGAGAGTGGTCAATCCGGGGTTACGAGCAGTACTTC.

The chain recombines TRBV9 with TRBJ2-7; D remains ambiguous. V was trimmed by 3 bases and J by 3 bases, leaving 10 bases between them. Germline-derived CDR1 and CDR2 are SGDLS and YYNGEE. The CDR3 runs to 13 residues. The CDR3 sequence: CASSGVRSYEQYF. The CDR3, as DNA: TGTGCCAGCAGCGGGGTCCGAAGCTACGAGCAGTACTTC.

This chain links TRBV25-1 with TRBJ2-3; perhaps TRBD1 as D (5 bases). The CDR3 totals 14 residues. Trimming shortened V by 3 bases and J by 5 bases, and 12 bases separated the two germline ends. Germline assignment: CDR1 MGHDK and CDR2 SYGVNS. CDR3 bases: TGTGCCAGCAGTGAGGACATAGTTGGAGATACGCAGTATTTT. Protein product: CASSEDIVGDTQYF.

CDR3 DNA sequence: TGTGCCAGCAGTTACGGGGTGCTCAATTCACCCCTCCACTTT. Amino acid sequence: CASSYGVLNSPLHF. This chain uses TRBV6-2 or TRBV6-3 with TRBJ1-6; the D is unclear. The CDR3 length is 14 residues. The V end lost 2 bases, the J end lost 7 bases, and 9 bases lay between the germline ends. Germline V gene sequence: CDR1 MNHEY, CDR2 SVGEGT.

The V gene is TRBV27, the J gene TRBJ2-5; 13 nucleotides agree with TRBD2. Germline V CDR1 and CDR2: MNHEY, SMNVEV (reference sequence). J gave up 6 bases and V 6 bases, and 10 bases lay outside the gene matches. CDR3 size: 16 residues. The CDR3 region has the DNA TGTGCCAGCAGCCCCCCGACTAGCGGGGGGAGAAAGACCCAGTACTTC. Protein: CASSPPTSGGRKTQYF.

The chain employs TRBV10-3 and TRBJ1-1; no reliable D call. CDR1 ENHRY and CDR2 SYGVKD come from the germline V gene. V lost 8 bases and J 0 bases, leaving 10 bases between the germline ends. CDR3 length equals 13 residues. CDR3 in amino acids: CAIYGGMNTEAFF. The CDR3 bases are TGTGCCATCTACGGCGGCATGAACACTGAAGCTTTCTTT.

In this sample, this clone turned up once. CDR3 in DNA: TGTGCCAGCAGTTTACGCCCGGGAGGGAATTACAATGAGCAGTTCTTC. Translating it yields CASSLRPGGNYNEQFF. The rearrangement joins TRBV27 to TRBJ2-1, with 8 bases identical to TRBD2. V was clipped by 2 bases and J by 4 bases; unmatched bases: 7. CDR3 length equals 16 residues. CDR1 is MNHEY and CDR2 is SMNVEV in the germline V gene (reference sequence).